The clone carrying this TCR beta chain was counted only a few times. Antigen specificity is unknown. The sample originates from a study of CD8 T cells in ankylosing spondylitis. The study, taken as a whole, reports: In synovial fluid and blood from reactive arthritis, some motif variants were previously reported. One TCR beta motif, made up of fewer than 10 highly homologous variants, appeared characteristic of ankylosing spondylitis blood. Disease-associated clones were reportedly significantly overrepresented in matched ankylosing spondylitis synovial fluid. Disease-associated clones were CD8+ and fairly uncommon in peripheral blood.

The germline CDR1 and CDR2 sequences are MNHEY and SVGAGI. Trimming removed 0 bases from V and 4 bases from J, with 12 bases in between. This CDR3 is 15 amino acids long. Quantitative 5'-RACE with molecular barcodes produced the TCR beta libraries. One entry per CDR3 protein results from TCRdb running MiXCR on the 5' RACE reads. Among more than 650,000 distinct CDR3 sequences, 10% to 15% were seen once, and the ten largest hold 0.51%. The chain combines TRBV6-5 with TRBJ1-2; tentatively, D is TRBD1 (5 bases). The TCR was taken from a male donor with ankylosing spondylitis. Sequencing was done on a sample of blood, either unsorted or a sorted T cell fraction (not recorded which). The DNA for the CDR3 is TGTGCCAGCAGTTACTCTGCCAGGGCATTCTATGGCTACACCTTC. Translated: CASSYSARAFYGYTF.